The clone carrying this T cell receptor beta chain has only a few counts. The target antigen is unknown. The entry originates in a study of cytomegalovirus exposure and HLA in healthy donors. Study outcomes and limitations: Confirmation in vitro established that a few CMV-associated chains were specific for CMV antigens. Cytomegalovirus association was assigned to more than 150 TCR beta chains.

The germline V and J ends were trimmed by 2 bases and 9 bases, with 8 bases remaining between them. This CDR3 is built from 13 residues. CDR1 and CDR2 (germline): WSHSY, SAAADI. Repertoires were generated with immunoSEQ multiplex PCR, while TCRdb's copy carries only in-frame clones and drops some. The sample lists about 360,000 clones, 70% to 90% occurring once. The sequenced sample consisted of PBMCs. V is TRBV10-2 and J is TRBJ1-6; D unresolved. This receptor was obtained from a woman aged 18-29 years in good health and CMV-seronegative. CDR3 in amino acids: CASSEAAVSPLHF. The CDR3 nucleotides are TGCGCCAGCAGTGAGGCCGCGGTTTCACCCCTCCACTTT.